Described below is a single TCR beta chain sequence and its context. The data stem from a study of T cell responses to AZD1222 COVID-19 vaccine. CDR1 and CDR2 (germline): SGHDT, YYEEEE. This CDR3 has 12 amino acids. V was shortened by 4 bases and J by 4 bases, with 8 bases between the two germline ends. TCRdb's copy holds only in-frame clones and misses some; the assay was immunoSEQ multiplex PCR. The sample includes roughly 100,000 clones, 89% of them seen just once. The sequences come from peripheral blood, collected 28 days after the second AZD1222 dose. The chain couples TRBV5-6 to TRBJ2-5; D ambiguous. This TCR was recovered from an adult who received the AZD1222 COVID-19 vaccine. In DNA, the CDR3 is TGTGCCAGCAGCCCCCGAGGAGAGACCCAGTACTTC. Its protein product is CASSPRGETQYF.